This T cell receptor beta chain appears in the sequencing data of a study of type 1 and type 2 diabetes patients. Study context: Participants included type 1 and type 2 diabetes patients plus nondiabetic controls. General observations from the study: Type 2 diabetes and control V and J usage correlated highly, around 0.97. Unmatched age and gender across groups might bias interpretation.

PCR was run on genomic DNA. Amplification of the beta chain CDR3 used 30 forward and 13 reverse multiplex primers. TCRdb called the multiplex PCR reads again in MiXCR, with one record for every CDR3 protein. The sample holds around 300,000 distinct CDR3 sequences, approximately 50% seen once. Germline loops: CDR1 SGHRS, CDR2 YFSETQ. Trimming cost V 2 bases and J 5 bases, with 10 bases left between them. This CDR3 contains 13 residues. Concerning this clonotype itself: Its target is not known.

This clonotype originated in a man younger than 30 with type 2 diabetes. Sequenced sample: peripheral blood mononuclear cells (PBMCs). This chain links TRBV5-1 with TRBJ2-5; D uncertain. The CDR3 protein is CASSFGSGETQYF. CDR3 sequence (DNA): TGCGCCAGCAGCTTTGGCAGTGGGGAGACCCAGTACTTC.